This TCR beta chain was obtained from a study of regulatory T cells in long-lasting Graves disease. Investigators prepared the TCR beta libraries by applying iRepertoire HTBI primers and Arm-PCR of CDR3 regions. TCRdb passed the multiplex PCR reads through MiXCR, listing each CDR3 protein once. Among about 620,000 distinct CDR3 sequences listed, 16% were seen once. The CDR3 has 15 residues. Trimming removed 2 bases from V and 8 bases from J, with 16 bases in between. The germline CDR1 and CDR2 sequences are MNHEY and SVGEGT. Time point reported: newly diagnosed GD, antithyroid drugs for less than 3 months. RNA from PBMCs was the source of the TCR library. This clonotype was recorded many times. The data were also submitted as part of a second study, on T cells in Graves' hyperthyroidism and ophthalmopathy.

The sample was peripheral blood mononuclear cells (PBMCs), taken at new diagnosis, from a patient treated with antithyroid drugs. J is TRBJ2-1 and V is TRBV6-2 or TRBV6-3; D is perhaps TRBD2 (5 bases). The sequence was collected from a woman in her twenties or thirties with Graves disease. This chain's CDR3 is CASSYVGSSVDEQFF. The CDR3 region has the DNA TGTGCCAGCAGTTACGTGGGGAGTTCGGTGGATGAGCAGTTCTTC.